These 26 T cell receptor beta chains came from one sample sequenced in a study of T cells after yellow fever vaccination. TCRdb processed the 5' RACE reads anew with MiXCR; each CDR3 protein has one entry. Of some 73,000 distinct CDR3 sequences in the sample, 7.5% to 8% were seen once. Specimen: CD8+ T cells sorted from PBMCs, collected on the day of the yellow fever booster vaccination. Receptor source: a man aged 25 to 40 who received the YFV17D yellow fever vaccine.

This clonotype was seen a handful of times. This sequence joins TRBV27 and TRBJ2-3; D is undetermined. The V and J ends lost 10 bases and 4 bases respectively, with 18 bases between them. This CDR3 spans 14 amino acids. Germline lookup yields CDR1 MNHEY and CDR2 SMNVEV (reference sequence). Here the CDR3 reads CATTPRQGSDTQYF. CDR3 DNA sequence: TGTGCCACCACGCCCCGGCAAGGGTCAGATACGCAGTATTTT.

This clonotype was recorded a few times. The chain links TRBV7-9 to TRBJ2-3; D remains ambiguous. Germline assignment: CDR1 SEHNR and CDR2 FQNEAQ (reference sequence). Trimming cost V 3 bases and J 7 bases, with 5 bases left between them. The CDR3 covers 11 residues. CDR3 sequence: CASSFSHTQYF. CDR3 sequence (DNA): TGTGCCAGCAGCTTCAGCCATACGCAGTATTTT.

Notes on this clonotype: A read error is possible here, since a much larger clone lies one base away. CDR3 loop: CPSSRPAPGGRGTDTQYF. The DNA for the CDR3 is TGCCCCAGCAGCCGCCCGGCCCCCGGCGGGAGGGGCACAGATACGCAGTATTTT. The rearrangement links TRBV5-1 to TRBJ2-3; 9 nucleotides align to TRBD2. Germline lookup yields CDR1 SGHRS and CDR2 YFSETQ. CDR3 length equals 18 residues.

The V call is TRBV30, the J call TRBJ2-7; 7 positions agree with TRBD1. The CDR3 has 13 residues. After removal of 5 bases from V and 2 bases from J, the junction contained 6 bases not matched to a gene. Germline V CDR1 and CDR2: GTSNPN, SVGIG (reference sequence). CDR3 nucleotide sequence: TGTGCCTGGTCCCGGGACAGTCCCTACGAGCAGTACTTC. As protein: CAWSRDSPYEQYF.

This clonotype occurred a few times. The rearrangement uses TRBV6-6 and TRBJ2-4, with D unresolved. Trimming took off 6 bases at V and 8 bases at J, with 14 bases between the two ends. The CDR3 length is 13 residues. In germline, CDR1 is MNHNY, CDR2 SVGAGI (reference sequence). The CDR3 reads CASSPPSGDIQYF. Here the CDR3 DNA reads TGTGCCAGCAGCCCCCCGTCGGGTGACATTCAGTACTTC.

The chain recombines TRBV11-2 with TRBJ2-1; the D gene is possibly TRBD1 (6 bases). Trimming removed 5 bases from V and 4 bases from J, with 15 bases in between. The length of the CDR3 is 15 residues. The germline gives CDR1 SGHAT, CDR2 FQNNGV. The CDR3 DNA follows: TGTGCCAGCAGCCTAATAGGGACAATTTACAATGAGCAGTTCTTC. It specifies CASSLIGTIYNEQFF.

This clonotype was seen only a few times. The V and J genes are TRBV5-1 and TRBJ2-7; D perhaps matches TRBD1 (6 bases). The CDR3 consists of 16 residues. Germline-derived CDR1 and CDR2 are SGHRS and YFSETQ. V dropped 0 bases and J dropped 2 bases, with 15 bases sitting between them. CDR3 DNA sequence: TGCGCCAGCAGCTTGGAGCCCCAGGGGCCGGCCTACGAGCAGTACTTC. Its protein product is CASSLEPQGPAYEQYF.

This chain uses TRBV23-1 with TRBJ1-1; D unresolved. TRBV23-1 is annotated as an ORF whose role is uncertain. The germline V and J ends were trimmed by 5 bases and 2 bases, with 9 bases remaining between them. The CDR3 loop spans 13 amino acids. CDR3 protein: CASSVKGNTEAFF. For the CDR3, the DNA is TGCGCCAGCAGTGTGAAGGGAAACACTGAAGCTTTCTTT.

This clonotype was detected only a few times. The CDR3 protein is CASRRRETQYF. DNA of the CDR3: TGTGCCAGCAGACGTCGGGAGACCCAGTACTTC. The chain combines TRBV3-1 with TRBJ2-5; D gene uncertain. V shed 6 bases and J shed 5 bases, with 7 bases lying between them. The V gene's germline CDR1 is LGHDT and CDR2 YNNKEL (reference sequence). CDR3 length: 11 amino acids.

This clonotype was detected a few times. The V and J genes are TRBV6-5 and TRBJ2-1; D is possibly TRBD2 (6 bases). The germline gives CDR1 MNHEY, CDR2 SVGAGI. V lost 5 bases and J lost 4, with 18 bases in between. This CDR3 is 16 amino acids long. CDR3 region: CASSPSAGFSYNEQFF. For the CDR3, the DNA is TGTGCCAGCAGTCCTTCGGCGGGGTTTTCATACAATGAGCAGTTCTTC.

This clonotype has at least ten counts. The chain recombines TRBV5-1 with TRBJ2-7; D gene uncertain. This CDR3 spans 14 amino acids. The V gene lost 2 bases and the J gene lost 9 bases, with 18 bases spanning the gap. The germline V gene has CDR1 SGHRS and CDR2 YFSETQ. The CDR3 DNA sequence: TGCGCCAGCAGCTTTCATCCCCGGACCGTTTGGCAGTACTTC. Protein: CASSFHPRTVWQYF.

This rearrangement joins TRBV9 to TRBJ1-1, with 7 bases aligning to TRBD1. Per the germline V gene, CDR1 is SGDLS and CDR2 is YYNGEE. CDR3 length: 16 amino acids. V lost 1 base to trimming and J lost 6 bases; unmatched junction nucleotides: 12. The CDR3 sequence is CASSVNSASGGPEAFF. As DNA, the CDR3 is TGTGCCAGCAGCGTAAATTCCGCTTCAGGGGGGCCTGAAGCTTTCTTT.

The chain has TRBV5-8 and TRBJ2-4; D possibly corresponds to TRBD1 (5 bases). With 3 bases removed from V and 0 bases from J, the gap between germline ends came to 13 bases. The CDR3 runs to 16 residues. In germline, CDR1 is SGHTS, CDR2 YDEGEE. CDR3 protein: CASSSDSRLAKNIQYF. The CDR3 DNA sequence: TGTGCCAGCAGCTCCGACAGCCGTCTAGCCAAAAACATTCAGTACTTC. The entire variable domain, with the rest obtained from reference TRBV5-8 and TRBJ2-4, is as follows: EAGVTQSPTHLIKTRGQQATLRCSPISGHTSVYWYQQALGLGLQFLLWYDEGEERNRGNFPPRFSGRQFPNYSSELNVNALELEDSALYLCASSSDSRLAKNIQYFGAGTRLSVL.

This clonotype occurred a few times. The V gene is TRBV7-6, the J gene TRBJ2-1; no definite D call. Per the germline V gene, CDR1 is SGHVS and CDR2 is FNYEAQ. Trimming removed 2 bases at V and 0 bases at J, with 8 bases between. The length of the CDR3 is 15 residues. The CDR3 loop reads CASSLMRNSYNEQFF. Written as DNA, the CDR3 is TGTGCCAGCAGCTTAATGCGGAACTCCTACAATGAGCAGTTCTTC.

The genes are TRBV6-1 and TRBJ2-6; D is perhaps TRBD1 (6 bases). There are 15 residues in the CDR3. The V gene lost 11 bases and the J gene lost 0 bases, with 14 bases spanning the gap. Germline V gives CDR1 MNHNS, CDR2 SASEGT. CDR3 residues: CAVRGFNSGANVLTF. In DNA, the CDR3 is TGTGCCGTTAGGGGGTTCAACTCTGGGGCCAACGTCCTGACTTTC.

This clonotype has a handful of counts. The chain joins TRBV28 to TRBJ2-2; weak D call: TRBD1 (5 bases). Germline assignment: CDR1 MDHEN and CDR2 SYDVKM. This CDR3 has 14 residues. Deletions cut 6 bases from V and 4 bases from J, with 12 bases between. In nucleotides, the CDR3 is TGTGCCAGCAGCCCCAGGGTCTCCACCGGGGAGCTGTTTTTT. Translated: CASSPRVSTGELFF.

The chain has TRBV5-1 and TRBJ1-1; D is possibly TRBD1 (5 bases). V dropped 4 bases and J dropped 1 base, with 11 bases sitting between them. This CDR3 is 14 amino acids long. Germline V lookup: CDR1 SGHRS, CDR2 YFSETQ. The CDR3, as DNA: TGCGCCAGCAGCATGACAGTAAGGAACACTGAAGCTTTCTTT. Translating it yields CASSMTVRNTEAFF.

This clonotype was detected ten times or more. The V and J genes are TRBV28 and TRBJ2-7, with TRBD2 identical over 8 bases. Germline V gene data show CDR1 as MDHEN and CDR2 as SYDVKM. The CDR3 consists of 16 residues. V was clipped by 5 bases and J by 0 bases; unmatched bases: 9. CDR3 bases: TGTGCCAGCAGTCCTGATGGGCTAGCGGGCTCCTACGAGCAGTACTTC. It encodes CASSPDGLAGSYEQYF.

This chain connects TRBV11-2 to TRBJ1-6; D is undetermined. The CDR3 has 12 residues. Trimming left V 5 bases short and J 9 bases short, with 8 bases between. Germline lookup yields CDR1 SGHAT and CDR2 FQNNGV. The CDR3 DNA is TGTGCCAGCAGCGGACTCGGTTCACCCCTCCACTTT. Residues: CASSGLGSPLHF. Full variable domain (remainder filled in from reference TRBV11-2 and TRBJ1-6): EAGVAQSPRYKIIEKRQSVAFWCNPISGHATLYWYQQILGQGPKLLIQFQNNGVVDDSQLPKDRFSAERLKGVDSTLKIQPAKLEDSAVYLCASSGLGSPLHFGNGTRLTVT.

Details on this clonotype: This sequence may be a read error, since a much larger clone differs from it by one base. This rearrangement joins TRBV20-1 to TRBJ2-5; 8 bases agree with TRBD2. CDR1 and CDR2 (germline): DFQATT, SNEGSKA (reference sequence). This CDR3 has 16 amino acids. This CDR3 is CCARDISGTKRETQYF. Here the CDR3 DNA reads TGCTGTGCTAGAGATATTAGCGGGACAAAGAGAGAGACCCAGTACTTC.

This clonotype was counted many times. The chain combines TRBV4-3 with TRBJ2-2, with 11 bases aligning to TRBD2. Germline V gene data show CDR1 as LGHNA and CDR2 as YSLEER. V lost 6 bases to trimming and J lost 0 bases; unmatched junction nucleotides: 15. This CDR3 contains 20 residues. This chain's CDR3 is CASSPTGGLAGGPNTGELFF. CDR3 DNA: TGCGCCAGCAGTCCTACCGGAGGGCTAGCGGGAGGCCCGAACACCGGGGAGCTGTTTTTT.

The sample holds a few counts of this clonotype. The rearrangement uses TRBV10-3 and TRBJ2-7; D is ambiguous. This CDR3 region has 13 residues. Germline V CDR1 and CDR2: ENHRY, SYGVKD. Trimming cost V 1 base and J 5 bases, with 9 bases left between them. The CDR3 protein is CAISEYRSDEQYF. The CDR3 nucleotides read TGTGCCATCAGTGAGTACAGAAGCGACGAGCAGTACTTC.

This clonotype was seen a few times. The genes are TRBV5-6 and TRBJ2-1, with no clear D. CDR3 length: 13 amino acids. In germline, CDR1 is SGHDT, CDR2 YYEEEE. The V gene lost 0 bases and the J gene lost 3 bases, with 4 bases spanning the gap. The CDR3 nucleotides are TGTGCCAGCAGCTTGGACGACTACAATGAGCAGTTCTTC. It encodes CASSLDDYNEQFF.

Remarks on this clonotype: This clone may be a read error of a much larger clone one base away. V is TRBV20-1 and J is TRBJ2-3, with D perhaps matching TRBD2 (5 bases). CDR1 is DFQATT and CDR2 is SNEGSKA in the germline V gene (reference sequence). There are 15 residues in the CDR3. CDR3 residues: CCVDGSPGPTDTQYF. The CDR3 nucleotides read TGCTGTGTCGATGGGAGTCCTGGACCCACAGATACGCAGTATTTT.

The chain has TRBV29-1 and TRBJ1-4; D is perhaps TRBD1 (6 bases). The germline V gene has CDR1 SQVTM and CDR2 ANQGSEA. The CDR3 totals 13 residues. V shed 2 bases and J shed 6 bases, with 10 bases lying between them. CDR3 sequence (DNA): TGCAGCGTTGAATGGGGGGCGGATGAAAAACTGTTTTTT. Translated: CSVEWGADEKLFF.

This clonotype was picked up a small number of times. The chain links TRBV6-5 to TRBJ2-1, with 8 nucleotides matching TRBD2. This CDR3 has 17 amino acids. Trimming at V came to 2 bases and at J to 0 bases, leaving 6 bases not matched to a gene. The germline V gene encodes CDR1 MNHEY and CDR2 SVGAGI. In DNA, the CDR3 is TGTGCCAGCAGTTACCTCGGGGGGGAGAGCTCCTACAATGAGCAGTTCTTC. Its protein is CASSYLGGESSYNEQFF.